This record concerns one TCR beta chain sequence. Its antigen is as yet unknown. Healthy bone marrow donors made up the cohort. The entry originates in a study of cytomegalovirus exposure and HLA in healthy donors. The study, taken as a whole, reports: Among TCR beta chains, those listed as cytomegalovirus-associated numbered about 160. Some highly shared sequence variants likely arose as a pipeline artifact.

The germline V gene encodes CDR1 LNHDA and CDR2 SQIVND (reference sequence). This CDR3 comprises 14 residues. V lost 2 bases, J lost 5 bases, and 11 bases lay in between. The PCR ran on 60 Vbeta and 13 Jbeta primers. The repertoire was sequenced with immunoSEQ multiplex PCR; TCRdb's copy has only in-frame clones and lacks some. The sample totals 60,000 to 70,000 clones. This clonotype originated in a boy aged 5-17 years in good health and CMV-seronegative. The rearrangement joins TRBV19 to TRBJ2-3; no reliable D call. The sequenced material came from PBMCs. The CDR3 loop is CASSISRPEDTQYF. The DNA of the CDR3 is TGTGCCAGTAGTATATCCAGGCCGGAAGATACGCAGTATTTT.